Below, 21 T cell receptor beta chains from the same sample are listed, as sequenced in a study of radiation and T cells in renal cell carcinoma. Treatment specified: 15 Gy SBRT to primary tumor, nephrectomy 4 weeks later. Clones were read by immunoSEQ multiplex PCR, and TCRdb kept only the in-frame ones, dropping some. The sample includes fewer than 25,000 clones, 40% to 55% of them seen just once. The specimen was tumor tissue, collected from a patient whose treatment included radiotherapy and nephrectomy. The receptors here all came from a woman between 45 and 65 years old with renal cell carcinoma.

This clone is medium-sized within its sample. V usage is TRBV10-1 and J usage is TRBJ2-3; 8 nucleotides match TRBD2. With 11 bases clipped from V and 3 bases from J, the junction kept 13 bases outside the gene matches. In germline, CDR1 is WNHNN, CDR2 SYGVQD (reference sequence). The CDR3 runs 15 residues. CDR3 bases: TGCGCCGGCGAGACCTTAGCGGGATGGACAGATACGCAGTATTTT. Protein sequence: CAGETLAGWTDTQYF.

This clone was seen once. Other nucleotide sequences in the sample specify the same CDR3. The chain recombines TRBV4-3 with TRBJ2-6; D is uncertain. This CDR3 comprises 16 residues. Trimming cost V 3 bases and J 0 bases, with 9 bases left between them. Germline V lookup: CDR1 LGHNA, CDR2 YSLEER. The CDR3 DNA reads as TGCGCCAGCAGCCAGGATAGCAGCTCTGGGGCCAACGTCCTGACTTTC. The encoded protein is CASSQDSSSGANVLTF.

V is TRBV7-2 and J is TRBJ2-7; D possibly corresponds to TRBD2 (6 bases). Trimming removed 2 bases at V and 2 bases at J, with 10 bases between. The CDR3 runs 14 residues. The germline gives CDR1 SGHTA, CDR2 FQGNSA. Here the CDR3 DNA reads TGTGCCAGCAGCTTAAGTCCGGGGGCCTACGAGCAGTACTTC. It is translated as CASSLSPGAYEQYF.

CDR3 region: CASSLQGYEQYF. As DNA, the CDR3 is TGCGCCAGCAGTTTACAGGGATACGAGCAGTACTTC. V is TRBV5-1 and J is TRBJ2-7, with D tentatively TRBD1 (6 bases). CDR1 SGHRS and CDR2 YFSETQ come from the germline V gene. V shed 5 bases and J shed 4 bases, with 10 bases lying between them. The CDR3 is made up of 12 amino acids.

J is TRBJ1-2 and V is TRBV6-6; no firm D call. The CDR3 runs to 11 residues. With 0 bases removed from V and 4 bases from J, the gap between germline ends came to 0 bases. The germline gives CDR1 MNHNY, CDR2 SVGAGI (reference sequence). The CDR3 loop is CASSYSYGYTF. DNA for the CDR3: TGTGCCAGCAGTTACTCCTATGGCTACACCTTC.

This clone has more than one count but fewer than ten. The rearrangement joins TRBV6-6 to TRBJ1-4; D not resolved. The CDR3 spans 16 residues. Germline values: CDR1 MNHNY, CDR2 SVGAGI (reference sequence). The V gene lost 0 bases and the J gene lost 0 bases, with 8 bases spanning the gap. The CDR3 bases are TGTGCCAGCAGTTACTCGGTGGGATCAACTAATGAAAAACTGTTTTTT. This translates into CASSYSVGSTNEKLFF.

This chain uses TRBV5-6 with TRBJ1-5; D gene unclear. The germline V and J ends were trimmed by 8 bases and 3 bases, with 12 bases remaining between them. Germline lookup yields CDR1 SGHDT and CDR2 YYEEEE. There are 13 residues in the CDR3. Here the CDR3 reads CARLGSLNQPQHF. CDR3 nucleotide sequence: TGTGCCAGGTTGGGCTCCCTCAATCAGCCCCAGCATTTT.

CDR3 loop: CASSLAFRQRNTGELFF. CDR3 nucleotides: TGTGCCAGCAGCTTGGCATTCCGGCAGCGAAACACCGGGGAGCTGTTTTTT. The chain links TRBV5-6 to TRBJ2-2; no clear D gene. Trimming took 0 bases from V and 2 from J, leaving 14 bases between them. The CDR3 contains 17 residues. Germline V CDR1 and CDR2: SGHDT, YYEEEE.

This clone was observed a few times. CDR3 in DNA: TGCGCCAGCAGCCAAGATAGGCAGGAGGTCACCGGGGAGCTGTTTTTT. As protein: CASSQDRQEVTGELFF. The chain employs TRBV4-3 and TRBJ2-2; D possibly corresponds to TRBD2 (5 bases). The V gene's germline CDR1 is LGHNA and CDR2 YSLEER. The CDR3 sequence is 16 residues long. V lost 0 bases and J lost 4, with 12 bases in between.

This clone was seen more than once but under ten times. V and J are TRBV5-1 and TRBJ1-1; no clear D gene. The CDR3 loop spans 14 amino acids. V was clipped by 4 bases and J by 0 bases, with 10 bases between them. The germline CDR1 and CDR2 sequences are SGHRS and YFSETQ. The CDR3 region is CASSLREMNTEAFF. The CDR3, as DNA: TGCGCCAGCAGCCTAAGGGAAATGAACACTGAAGCTTTCTTT. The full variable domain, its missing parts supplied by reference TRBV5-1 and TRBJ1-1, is KAGVTQTPRYLIKTRGQQVTLSCSPISGHRSVSWYQQTPGQGLQFLFEYFSETQRNKGNFPGRFSGRQFSNSRSEMNVSTLELGDSALYLCASSLREMNTEAFFGQGTRLTVV.

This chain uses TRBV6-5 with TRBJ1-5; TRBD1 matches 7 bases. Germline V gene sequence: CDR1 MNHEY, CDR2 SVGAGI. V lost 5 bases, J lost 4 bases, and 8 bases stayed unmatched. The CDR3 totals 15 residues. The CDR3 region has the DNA TGTGCCAGCAGTACAGGACAGGTTTCGAATCAGCCCCAGCATTTT. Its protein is CASSTGQVSNQPQHF.

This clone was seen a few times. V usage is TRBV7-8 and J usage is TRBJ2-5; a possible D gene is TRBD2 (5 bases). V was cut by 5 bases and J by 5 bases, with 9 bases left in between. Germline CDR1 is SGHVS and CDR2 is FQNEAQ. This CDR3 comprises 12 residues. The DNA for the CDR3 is TGTGCCAGCAGCCGAGGGTGGGAGACCCAGTACTTC. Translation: CASSRGWETQYF.

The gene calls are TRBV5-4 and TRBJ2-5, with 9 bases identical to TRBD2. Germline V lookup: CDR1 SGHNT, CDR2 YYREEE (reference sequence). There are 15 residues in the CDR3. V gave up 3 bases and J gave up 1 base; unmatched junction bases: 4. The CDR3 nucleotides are TGTGCCAGCAGCTCCCGGACTAGCGTCCAAGAGACCCAGTACTTC. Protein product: CASSSRTSVQETQYF.

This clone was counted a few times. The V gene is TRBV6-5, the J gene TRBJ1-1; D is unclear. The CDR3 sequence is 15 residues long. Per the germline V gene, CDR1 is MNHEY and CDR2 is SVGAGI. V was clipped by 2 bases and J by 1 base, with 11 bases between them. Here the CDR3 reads CASSYLGPQNTEAFF. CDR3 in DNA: TGTGCCAGCAGTTACCTCGGCCCCCAGAACACTGAAGCTTTCTTT.

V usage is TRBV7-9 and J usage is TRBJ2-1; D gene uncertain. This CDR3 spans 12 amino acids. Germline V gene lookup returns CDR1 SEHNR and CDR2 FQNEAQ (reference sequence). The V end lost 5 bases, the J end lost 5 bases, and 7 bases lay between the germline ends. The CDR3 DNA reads TGTGCCAGCAGCCCTTGGAACAATGAGCAGTTCTTC. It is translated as CASSPWNNEQFF.

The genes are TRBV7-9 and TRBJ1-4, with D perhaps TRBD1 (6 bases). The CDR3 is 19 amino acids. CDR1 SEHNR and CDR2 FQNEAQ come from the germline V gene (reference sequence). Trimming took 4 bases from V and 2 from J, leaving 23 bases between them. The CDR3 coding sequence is TGTGCCAGCAGCTACTTGGACAGAATACTTCGTTCGACTAATGAAAAACTGTTTTTT. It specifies CASSYLDRILRSTNEKLFF.

The DNA for the CDR3 is TGTGCCAGTAGTCCGTCCAGGAGCTCTGGGGCCAACGTCCTGACTTTC. Its translation: CASSPSRSSGANVLTF. This chain connects TRBV19 to TRBJ2-6; D unclear. With 5 bases removed from V and 0 bases from J, the gap between germline ends came to 11 bases. The CDR3 covers 16 residues. Per the germline V gene, CDR1 is LNHDA and CDR2 is SQIVND (reference sequence).

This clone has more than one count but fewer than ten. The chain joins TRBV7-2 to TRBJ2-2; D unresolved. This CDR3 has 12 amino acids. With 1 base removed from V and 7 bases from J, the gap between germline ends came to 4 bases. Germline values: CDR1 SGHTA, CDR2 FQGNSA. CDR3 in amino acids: CASSLGVGELFF. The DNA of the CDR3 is TGTGCCAGCAGCTTAGGGGTCGGGGAGCTGTTTTTT.

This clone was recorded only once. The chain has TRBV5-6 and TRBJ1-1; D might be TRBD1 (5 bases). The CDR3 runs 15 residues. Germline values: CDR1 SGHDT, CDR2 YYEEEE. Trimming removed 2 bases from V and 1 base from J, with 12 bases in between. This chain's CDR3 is CASSFIGAGNTEAFF. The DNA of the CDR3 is TGTGCCAGCAGCTTTATCGGGGCGGGGAACACTGAAGCTTTCTTT.

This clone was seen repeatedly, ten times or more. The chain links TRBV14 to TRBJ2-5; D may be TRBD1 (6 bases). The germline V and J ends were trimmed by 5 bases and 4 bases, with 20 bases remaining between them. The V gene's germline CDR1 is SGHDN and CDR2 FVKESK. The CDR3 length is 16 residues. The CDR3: CASSFVGQGQGETQYF. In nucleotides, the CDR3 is TGTGCCAGCAGCTTCGTGGGGCAGGGGCAAGGAGAGACCCAGTACTTC. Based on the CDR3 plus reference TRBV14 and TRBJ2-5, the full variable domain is EAGVTQFPSHSVIEKGQTVTLRCDPISGHDNLYWYRRVMGKEIKFLLHFVKESKQDESGMPNNRFLAERTGGTYSTLKVQPAELEDSGVYFCASSFVGQGQGETQYFGPGTRLLVL.

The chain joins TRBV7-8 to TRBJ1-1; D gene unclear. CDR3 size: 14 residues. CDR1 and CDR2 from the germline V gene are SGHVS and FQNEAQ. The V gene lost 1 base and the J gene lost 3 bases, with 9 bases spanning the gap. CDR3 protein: CASSLEGSDTEAFF. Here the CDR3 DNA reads TGTGCCAGCAGCTTAGAGGGATCGGACACTGAAGCTTTCTTT.